Presented here are 26 T cell receptor beta chains from one specimen sequenced in a study of cytomegalovirus exposure and HLA in healthy donors. Libraries were prepared by immunoSEQ multiplex PCR; TCRdb keeps only in-frame clonotypes and omits some of them. Of some 100,000 clones in the sample, less than 90% were seen once. Sequenced sample: PBMCs. These receptors all come from a man aged 18 to 30 in good health and CMV-seropositive.

The chain combines TRBV18 with TRBJ1-6; the D is unclear. The CDR3 covers 14 residues. Germline CDR1 reads KGHSH; CDR2 reads LQKENI. V shed 2 bases and J shed 8 bases, with 10 bases lying between them. As DNA, the CDR3 is TGTGCCAGCTCACCAAAAGCGGGTTATTCACCCCTCCACTTT. This sequence encodes CASSPKAGYSPLHF.

The chain combines TRBV19 with TRBJ2-1; 10 bases line up with TRBD1. The CDR3 is 15 amino acids. The ends lost 7 bases at V and 6 bases at J; junction bases unmatched: 9. Per the germline V gene, CDR1 is LNHDA and CDR2 is SQIVND (reference sequence). The CDR3 sequence: CASTAGQGIANEQFF. The CDR3 DNA reads as TGTGCCAGTACCGCGGGACAGGGGATAGCCAATGAGCAGTTCTTC. Full variable domain (missing parts from reference TRBV19 and TRBJ2-1): DGGITQSPKYLFRKEGQNVTLSCEQNLNHDAMYWYRQDPGQGLRLIYYSQIVNDFQKGDIAEGYSVSREKKESFPLTVTSAQKNPTAFYLCASTAGQGIANEQFFGPGTRLTVL.

DNA of the CDR3: TGTGCCACCAGCCGGACAGGTCTCTACAATGAGCAGTTCTTC. Translating gives CATSRTGLYNEQFF. The chain recombines TRBV15 with TRBJ2-1, with TRBD1 matching 7 bases. Per the germline V gene, CDR1 is LNHNV and CDR2 is YYDKDF (reference sequence). Trimming at V came to 5 bases and at J to 3 bases, leaving 4 bases not matched to a gene. The CDR3 has 14 amino acids. Combining the CDR3 with reference TRBV15 and TRBJ2-1 gives the whole variable domain DAMVIQNPRYQVTQFGKPVTLSCSQTLNHNVMYWYQQKSSQAPKLLFHYYDKDFNNEADTPDNFQSRRPNTSFCFLDIRSPGLGDTAMYLCATSRTGLYNEQFFGPGTRLTVL.

This chain links TRBV28 with TRBJ1-1; D perhaps matches TRBD1 (5 bases). This CDR3 contains 14 residues. The V and J ends lost 6 bases and 5 bases respectively, with 16 bases between them. Germline-derived CDR1 and CDR2 are MDHEN and SYDVKM. CDR3 loop: CASRGRGLGTEAFF. CDR3 nucleotide sequence: TGTGCCAGCAGAGGGAGGGGATTGGGGACTGAAGCTTTCTTT.

This rearrangement joins TRBV10-2 to TRBJ2-7; D is perhaps TRBD1 (5 bases). CDR1 and CDR2 (germline): WSHSY, SAAADI. This CDR3 spans 14 amino acids. V dropped 4 bases and J dropped 6 bases, with 16 bases sitting between them. The CDR3 loop reads CASSASGAMSEQYF. DNA of the CDR3: TGCGCCAGCAGTGCTTCTGGGGCAATGAGCGAGCAGTACTTC.

This clone was picked up a small number of times. The J gene is TRBJ2-7, the V gene TRBV15, with 8 positions matching TRBD1. This CDR3 is built from 15 residues. J was trimmed by 6 bases and V by 7 bases; bases with no gene match: 14. Germline CDR1 reads LNHNV; CDR2 reads YYDKDF (reference sequence). The CDR3 sequence: CATKNGQGSSGEQYF. In DNA, the CDR3 is TGTGCCACCAAGAACGGACAGGGATCCTCGGGCGAGCAGTACTTC.

The chain combines TRBV2 with TRBJ1-1; D not resolved. CDR1 is SNHLY and CDR2 is FYNNEI in the germline V gene. The CDR3 length is 13 residues. V dropped 6 bases and J dropped 1 base, with 9 bases sitting between them. As DNA, the CDR3 is TGTGCCAGCAGACTAGGTGGGAACACTGAAGCTTTCTTT. Residues: CASRLGGNTEAFF.

The rearrangement uses TRBV11-2 and TRBJ2-5, with 14 bases fitting TRBD2. The CDR3 consists of 16 residues. J gave up 5 bases and V 3 bases, and 5 bases lay outside the gene matches. Germline V CDR1 and CDR2: SGHAT, FQNNGV. CDR3 residues: CASSLTSGGALETQYF. The CDR3 coding sequence is TGTGCCAGCAGCTTGACTAGCGGGGGGGCATTGGAGACCCAGTACTTC.

V is TRBV30 and J is TRBJ1-5; no reliable D call. CDR3 length equals 17 residues. Trimming left V 0 bases short and J 6 bases short, with 21 bases between. Per the germline V gene, CDR1 is GTSNPN and CDR2 is SVGIG (reference sequence). The CDR3 is CAWSVDRTGSYGQPQHF. The CDR3 DNA is TGTGCCTGGAGTGTAGACCGGACGGGGTCGTACGGTCAGCCCCAGCATTTT.

This sequence joins TRBV2 and TRBJ1-4; D uncertain. Trimming took 1 base from V and 8 from J, leaving 11 bases between them. CDR1 SNHLY and CDR2 FYNNEI come from the germline V gene. This CDR3 region has 14 residues. This CDR3 is CASSEVGFGEKLFF. The CDR3 DNA is TGTGCCAGCAGTGAAGTCGGGTTCGGCGAAAAACTGTTTTTT.

V and J are TRBV2 and TRBJ1-3; tentatively, D is TRBD1 (5 bases). The germline gives CDR1 SNHLY, CDR2 FYNNEI. With 4 bases removed from V and 0 bases from J, the gap between germline ends came to 10 bases. The CDR3 length is 15 residues. CDR3 nucleotides: TGTGCCAGCAGTGGGTGGCAGGGCTCTGGAAACACCATATATTTT. Protein: CASSGWQGSGNTIYF.

The V gene is TRBV2, the J gene TRBJ2-5; possible D gene TRBD2, 5 bases. CDR3 length: 16 amino acids. V dropped 3 bases and J dropped 3 bases, with 17 bases sitting between them. CDR1 and CDR2 from the germline V gene are SNHLY and FYNNEI. CDR3 residues: CASSEEVTRSKETQYF. CDR3 bases: TGTGCCAGCAGTGAGGAGGTAACCCGATCAAAAGAGACCCAGTACTTC. Based on the CDR3 plus reference TRBV2 and TRBJ2-5, the full variable domain is EPEVTQTPSHQVTQMGQEVILRCVPISNHLYFYWYRQILGQKVEFLVSFYNNEISEKSEIFDDQFSVERPDGSNFTLKIRSTKLEDSAMYFCASSEEVTRSKETQYFGPGTRLLVL.

In DNA, the CDR3 is TGTGCCAGCATCCACAGGGGTCTCACAGATACGCAGTATTTT. Its translation is CASIHRGLTDTQYF. The chain couples TRBV6-1 to TRBJ2-3; 7 bases match TRBD1. Trimming removed 7 bases from V and 2 bases from J; junction bases left unmatched: 6. CDR1 is MNHNS and CDR2 is SASEGT in the germline V gene. The CDR3 is 14 amino acids.

The chain links TRBV4-1 to TRBJ1-1; 8 nucleotides agree with TRBD1. Germline V lookup: CDR1 MGHRA, CDR2 YSYEKL. V was pared by 0 bases and J by 2 bases, with 2 bases of the junction left unmatched. The CDR3 covers 15 residues. The DNA of the CDR3 is TGCGCCAGCAGCCAAGAACAGGGGGTAAACACTGAAGCTTTCTTT. It encodes CASSQEQGVNTEAFF.

The chain uses TRBV6-5 and TRBJ2-7; possible D gene TRBD1, 5 bases. The CDR3 has 13 residues. V gave up 5 bases and J gave up 7 bases, with 15 bases separating them. CDR1 and CDR2 (germline): MNHEY, SVGAGI. CDR3 loop: CASSLARETEQYF. The DNA of the CDR3 is TGTGCCAGCAGTCTTGCCAGGGAAACGGAGCAGTACTTC.

Concerning this clone itself: At one end the junction does not follow the germline gene, possibly because of a read error. The chain joins TRBV14 to TRBJ1-2; D uncertain. Germline V CDR1 and CDR2: SGHDN, FVKESK. The CDR3 is 14 amino acids. CDR3 sequence (DNA): TGTGCCAGCAGCCAGATGATCGCGGACTATGGCCACACCTTC. It translates to CASSQMIADYGHTF. Complete variable domain (other parts from reference TRBV14 and TRBJ1-2): EAGVTQFPSHSVIEKGQTVTLRCDPISGHDNLYWYRRVMGKEIKFLLHFVKESKQDESGMPNNRFLAERTGGTYSTLKVQPAELEDSGVYFCASSQMIADYGHTFGSGTRLTVV.

This clone has a handful of counts. V usage is TRBV6-6 and J usage is TRBJ1-2; D gene ambiguous. This CDR3 spans 12 amino acids. Germline loops: CDR1 MNHNY, CDR2 SVGAGI (reference sequence). V gave up 7 bases and J gave up 5 bases, with 11 bases separating them. This CDR3 is CASKSGGYGYTF. CDR3 DNA sequence: TGTGCCAGCAAATCCGGCGGATATGGCTACACCTTC.

This sequence joins TRBV7-9 and TRBJ1-2, with 7 bases matching TRBD1. V was pared by 2 bases and J by 1 base, with 4 bases of the junction left unmatched. The germline V gene has CDR1 SEHNR and CDR2 FQNEAQ (reference sequence). This CDR3 comprises 15 residues. Here the CDR3 reads CASSLLQGNNYGYTF. The DNA for the CDR3 is TGTGCCAGCAGCTTACTACAGGGGAATAACTATGGCTACACCTTC.

The chain links TRBV4-2 to TRBJ1-6; 7 bases line up with TRBD1. The V and J ends lost 3 bases and 7 bases, in that order; junction bases with no gene match: 9. From germline, CDR1 is LGHNA and CDR2 YNFKEQ. The CDR3 has 16 amino acids. The CDR3: CASSQPTGLRNSPLHF. CDR3 bases: TGTGCCAGCAGCCAGCCGACAGGGTTAAGGAATTCACCCCTCCACTTT.

This chain uses TRBV4-1 with TRBJ2-7; possible D gene TRBD2, 5 bases. The V and J ends lost 4 bases and 3 bases respectively, with 19 bases between them. This CDR3 is built from 16 residues. Germline values: CDR1 MGHRA, CDR2 YSYEKL. In DNA, the CDR3 is TGCGCCAGCAGCCCCTCCTTATCCGAGGGAGTCTACGAGCAGTACTTC. As protein: CASSPSLSEGVYEQYF.

The genes are TRBV27 and TRBJ2-7; 12 nucleotides match TRBD2. Losses at the gene ends were 11 bases for V and 1 base for J; bases not matched to a gene: 21. In germline, CDR1 is MNHEY, CDR2 SMNVEV (reference sequence). The CDR3 totals 19 residues. The CDR3 nucleotides read TGTGCCCGCCGCGGGGGGGGGCTAGCGGGGGGGCCAGGGTCCTACGAGCAGTACTTC. Residues: CARRGGGLAGGPGSYEQYF.

V and J are TRBV27 and TRBJ1-5; tentative D call: TRBD1 (6 bases). CDR1 and CDR2 (germline): MNHEY, SMNVEV (reference sequence). The CDR3 length is 14 residues. The V end was cut by 3 bases, the J end by 7 bases, with 13 bases between. CDR3 coding DNA: TGTGCCAGCAGTTTCTCAGGGGTAGAACAGCCCCAGCATTTT. Translated: CASSFSGVEQPQHF.

This chain uses TRBV5-4 with TRBJ1-2, with 8 nucleotides matching TRBD1. Germline-derived CDR1 and CDR2 are SGHNT and YYREEE (reference sequence). The trim removed 4 bases at V and 3 bases at J, leaving 11 bases unmatched. This CDR3 contains 16 residues. The CDR3 DNA reads TGTGCCAGCAGCCCGGGCCAAGACAGGGGCCACTATGGCTACACCTTC. Translated, it gives CASSPGQDRGHYGYTF.

This rearrangement joins TRBV7-2 to TRBJ1-6, with D possibly TRBD1 on 6 matching bases. Germline CDR1 SGHTA, CDR2 FQGNSA. Between the trimmed V and J ends, which lost 1 base and 8 bases, there was a span of 21 bases. The CDR3 length is 18 residues. CDR3 in amino acids: CASSLEQGFRIRYSPLHF. The DNA of the CDR3 is TGTGCCAGCAGCTTAGAACAGGGATTTCGAATTAGGTATTCACCCCTCCACTTT.

This chain joins TRBV7-2 and TRBJ2-3; 8 bases align to TRBD2. V shed 5 bases and J 7 bases; nucleotides not matched to a gene: 11. The CDR3 runs 15 residues. The V gene's germline CDR1 is SGHTA and CDR2 FQGNSA. CDR3 region: CASSPRGGALNTQYF. The DNA of the CDR3 is TGTGCCAGCAGCCCCCGGGGGGGGGCTTTGAATACGCAGTATTTT.

The chain couples TRBV27 to TRBJ1-3; weak D call: TRBD1 (5 bases). Trimming shortened V by 5 bases and J by 5 bases, and 13 bases separated the two germline ends. The CDR3 sequence is 14 residues long. Germline V CDR1 and CDR2: MNHEY, SMNVEV (reference sequence). CDR3 in DNA: TGTGCCAGCAGTCCCAGGGCTTCGAGAAACACCATATATTTT. It translates to CASSPRASRNTIYF.